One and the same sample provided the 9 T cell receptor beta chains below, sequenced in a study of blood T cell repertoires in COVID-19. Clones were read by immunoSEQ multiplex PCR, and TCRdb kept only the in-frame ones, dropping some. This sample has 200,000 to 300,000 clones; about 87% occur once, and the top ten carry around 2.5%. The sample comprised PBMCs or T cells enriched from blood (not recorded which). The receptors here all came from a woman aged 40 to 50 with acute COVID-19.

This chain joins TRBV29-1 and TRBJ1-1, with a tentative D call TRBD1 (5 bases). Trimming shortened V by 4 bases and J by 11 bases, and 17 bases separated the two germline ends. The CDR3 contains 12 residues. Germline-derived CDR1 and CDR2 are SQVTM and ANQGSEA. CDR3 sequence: CSVVNQGSGAFF. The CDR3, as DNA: TGCAGCGTTGTTAACCAGGGTTCAGGGGCTTTCTTT.

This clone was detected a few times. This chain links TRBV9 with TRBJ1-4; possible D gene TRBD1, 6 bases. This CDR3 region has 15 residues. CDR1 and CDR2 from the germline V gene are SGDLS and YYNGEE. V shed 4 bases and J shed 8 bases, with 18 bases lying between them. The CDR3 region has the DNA TGTGCCAGCAGCTCCCCTCTGGGGGCAGGGGAAAAACTGTTTTTT. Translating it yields CASSSPLGAGEKLFF.

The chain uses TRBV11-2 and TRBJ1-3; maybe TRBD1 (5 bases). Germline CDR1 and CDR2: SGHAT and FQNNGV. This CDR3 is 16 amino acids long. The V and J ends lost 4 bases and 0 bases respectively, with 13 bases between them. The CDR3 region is CASSYAGLSSGNTIYF. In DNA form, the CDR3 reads TGTGCCAGCAGCTATGCAGGGCTCAGCTCTGGAAACACCATATATTTT.

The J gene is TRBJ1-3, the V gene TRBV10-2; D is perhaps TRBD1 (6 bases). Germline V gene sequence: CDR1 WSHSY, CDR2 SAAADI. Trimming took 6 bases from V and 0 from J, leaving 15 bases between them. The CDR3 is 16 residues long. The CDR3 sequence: CASSPQGPDSGNTIYF. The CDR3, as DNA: TGCGCCAGCAGCCCACAGGGCCCCGACTCTGGAAACACCATATATTTT.

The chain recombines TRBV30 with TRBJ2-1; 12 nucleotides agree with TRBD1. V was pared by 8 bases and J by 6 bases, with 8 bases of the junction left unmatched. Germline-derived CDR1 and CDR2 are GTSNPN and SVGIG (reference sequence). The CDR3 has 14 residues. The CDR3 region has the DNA TGTGCCGTTAACCGGGACAGGGGGCCCAATGAGCAGTTCTTC. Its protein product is CAVNRDRGPNEQFF.

CDR3 residues: CASSRRVDQPQHF. CDR3 DNA: TGTGCCAGCTCACGACGGGTCGATCAGCCCCAGCATTTT. This sequence joins TRBV27 and TRBJ1-5; no firm D call. The CDR3 totals 13 residues. Germline V gives CDR1 MNHEY, CDR2 SMNVEV (reference sequence). Deletions cut 8 bases from V and 5 bases from J, with 13 bases between.

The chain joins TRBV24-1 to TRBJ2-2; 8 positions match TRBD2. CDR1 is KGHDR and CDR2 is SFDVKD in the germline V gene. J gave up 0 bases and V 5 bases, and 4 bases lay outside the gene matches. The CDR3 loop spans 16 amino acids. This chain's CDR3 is CATSVTSGSNTGELFF. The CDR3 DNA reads TGTGCCACCAGTGTTACTAGCGGTTCGAACACCGGGGAGCTGTTTTTT.

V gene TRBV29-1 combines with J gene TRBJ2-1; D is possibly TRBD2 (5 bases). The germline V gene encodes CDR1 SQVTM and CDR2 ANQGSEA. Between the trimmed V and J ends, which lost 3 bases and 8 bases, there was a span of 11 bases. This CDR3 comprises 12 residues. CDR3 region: CSVEGRGYEQFF. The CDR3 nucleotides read TGCAGCGTTGAGGGTCGCGGGTATGAGCAGTTCTTC.

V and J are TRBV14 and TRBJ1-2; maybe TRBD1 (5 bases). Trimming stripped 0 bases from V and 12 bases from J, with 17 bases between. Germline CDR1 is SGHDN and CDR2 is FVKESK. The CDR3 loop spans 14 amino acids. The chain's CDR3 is CASSQDPGLIADTF. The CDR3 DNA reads TGTGCCAGCAGCCAAGATCCAGGGTTAATCGCTGACACCTTC.